Listed below are T cell receptor beta chains from one sample, sequenced in a study of cytomegalovirus exposure and HLA in healthy donors. Generated by immunoSEQ multiplex PCR, the TCRdb table keeps only in-frame clones and is missing some. The repertoire consists of about 130,000 clones, with about 80% occurring once and the leading ten covering roughly 3.5%. Sequenced: PBMCs. The receptors shown here come from a woman aged 35 to 49 in good health and CMV-seropositive. CDR3s include the opening cysteine and the closing phenylalanine or tryptophan. Each record gives: J gene, V gene, CDR3 protein.

>TRBJ1-2|TRBV30
CAWSSDRGYYGYTF
>TRBJ2-1|TRBV5-4
CASSLEILGLAAYNEQFF
>TRBJ2-7|TRBV7-9
CSSSRVAGEQYF
>TRBJ2-7|TRBV7-2
CASSLDGGRTYEQYF
>TRBJ2-3|TRBV5-6
CASSLGLAGGVDTQYF
>TRBJ2-2|TRBV9
CASSVTHRPNTGELFF
>TRBJ2-7|TRBV30
CAWSADWNSYEQYF
>TRBJ1-1|TRBV19
CASSTTGTTEAFF
>TRBJ1-4|TRBV6-1
CASSLLRGWGEKLFF
>TRBJ1-1|TRBV27
CASSWGGQVRTEAFF
>TRBJ1-1|TRBV18
CASSLIETEAFF
>TRBJ1-3|TRBV30
CASVPGNGNTIYF
>TRBJ2-1|TRBV5-1
CASRDLPDRADSEFF
>TRBJ2-1|TRBV5-1
CASSSADREQFF
>TRBJ2-1|TRBV7-2
CASSSRGGALYNEQFF
>TRBJ2-1|TRBV7-6
CASSLFPRDRVYNEQFF
>TRBJ2-5|TRBV14
CASSQTPGAGETQYF
>TRBJ2-1|TRBV29-1
CSVDGREGLAYNEQFF
>TRBJ2-7|TRBV10-1
CASSVHRGYEQYF
>TRBJ1-1|TRBV28
CASRHPSWDKNTEAFF
>TRBJ1-4|TRBV11-2
CASSSRNGVFF
>TRBJ1-1|TRBV11-2
CASSLGQGIEAFF
>TRBJ1-1|TRBV28
CASSPQGEAFF
>TRBJ2-7|TRBV11-2
CASSSLRTGGYEQYF
>TRBJ1-2|TRBV30
CAWRGRGDYGYTF
>TRBJ1-2|TRBV5-1
CASSGGLRTGVDGYTF
>TRBJ1-2|TRBV18
CASSPPGAAGLLTGYTF
>TRBJ2-7|TRBV25-1
CASSDGAGVSYEQYF
>TRBJ1-2|TRBV7-8
CASSLGGDSGYTF
>TRBJ2-2|TRBV6-4
CASSDRGTGELFF
>TRBJ2-5|TRBV30
CAWDTRGETQYF
>TRBJ1-2|TRBV27
CASSFWQPRGTHGYTF
>TRBJ2-2|TRBV4-3
CASSSMGGPTGELFF
>TRBJ2-5|TRBV6-5
CASTFTGLSTKQYF
>TRBJ2-3|TRBV28
CASSLGPSGSRTDTQYF
>TRBJ1-1|TRBV10-2
CASRPGQGPEAFF